This record concerns one T cell receptor (beta chain) sequence. What it binds is not known. Only in-frame clones appear in the TCRdb table, and some are missing; sequencing was by immunoSEQ multiplex PCR. The table shows several thousand clones, with 88% occurring only once. These data come from a study of chemoradiotherapy in HPV16-positive cancers. On the study more broadly: Functional T-cell assays on two HPV16-positive patients' cells defined candidate HPV-specific clones and common TCR motifs. General study findings and limits: Candidate HPV-specific clones and E7-related TCR motifs grew in tumor during treatment. The functional HPV-specific definition rests on just a couple of HPV16-positive patients.

Germline CDR1 is MGHRA and CDR2 is YSYEKL. CDR3 length: 18 amino acids. V lost 4 bases and J 1 base, leaving 20 bases between the germline ends. The rearrangement joins TRBV4-1 to TRBJ1-3, with D possibly TRBD1 on 5 matching bases. Sequencing used blood, obtained from a patient who underwent chemoradiotherapy. The TCR was taken from a human donor with HPV-associated anogenital cancer. The CDR3: CASSRPRGELGSGNTIYF. DNA for the CDR3: TGCGCCAGCAGCCGTCCTCGGGGGGAGCTTGGATCTGGAAACACCATATATTTT.